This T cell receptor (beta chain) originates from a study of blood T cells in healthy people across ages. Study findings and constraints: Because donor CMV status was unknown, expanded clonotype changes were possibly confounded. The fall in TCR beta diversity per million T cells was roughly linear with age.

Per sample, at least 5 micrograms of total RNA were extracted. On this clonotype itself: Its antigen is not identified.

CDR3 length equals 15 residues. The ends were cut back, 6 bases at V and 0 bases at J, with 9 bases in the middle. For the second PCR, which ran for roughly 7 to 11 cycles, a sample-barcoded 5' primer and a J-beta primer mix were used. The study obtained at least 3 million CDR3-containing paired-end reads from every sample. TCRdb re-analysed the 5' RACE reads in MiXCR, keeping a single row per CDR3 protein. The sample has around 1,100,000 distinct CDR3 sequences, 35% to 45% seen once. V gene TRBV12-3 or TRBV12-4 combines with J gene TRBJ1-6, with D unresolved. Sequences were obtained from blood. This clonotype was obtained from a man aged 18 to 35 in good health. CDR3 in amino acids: CASRLESSYNSPLHF. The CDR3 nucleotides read TGTGCCAGCAGGCTGGAGAGCTCCTATAATTCACCCCTCCACTTT.